The rows below give T cell receptor beta chains drawn from one sample of a study of T-cell memory formation after mild COVID-19. TCRdb re-called the 5' RACE reads with MiXCR, one entry per CDR3 protein. The sample holds about 200,000 distinct CDR3 sequences; around 9.1% are singletons and the top ten take roughly 4%. The sequencing input was PBMCs or a T cell subset sorted from them (not recorded which). Source of these receptors: a man between 18 and 29 years old who had mild COVID-19 (a few samples of this study predate the infection). Cell type and time point are not known. CDR3s include the opening cysteine and the closing phenylalanine or tryptophan. The D gene is left open where the match is weak. The size field is filled for only some rows; it gives once, few, many or a size class.

TRBJ1-1 few . TRBV5-1 TGCGCCAGCAGCTTGGGGGCCGATAACACTGAAGCTTTCTTT CASSLGADNTEAFF
TRBJ2-1 . TRBD1 TRBV11-2 TGTGCCAGCAGCTTTTATGACTCAGGGACAGACCAGTTCTTC CASSFYDSGTDQFF
TRBJ1-3 few . TRBV12-3/TRBV12-4 TGTGCCAGCAGTTCACGGGGGGGTGCAGGAAACACCATATATTTT CASSSRGGAGNTIYF
TRBJ1-5 many TRBD1 TRBV11-2 TGTGCCAGCAGCCTAACGACCGGGACAGCTAATCAGCCCCAGCATTTT CASSLTTGTANQPQHF
TRBJ1-2 . . TRBV24-1 TGTGCCACCAGGAGTAAAAATCGCTTCCCCCCCGGCGGCTACACCTTC CATRSKNRFPPGGYTF
TRBJ1-2 many . TRBV9 TGTGCCAGCAGGACCACGGCGGGGTCCGGAGGCTACACCTTC CASRTTAGSGGYTF
TRBJ1-1 . . TRBV12-3/TRBV12-4 TGTGCCACCAGTCGAAGAGTGGGAGGGAACACTGAAGCTTTCTTT CATSRRVGGNTEAFF
TRBJ2-1 many . TRBV9 TGTGCCAGCAGCGTAGTCAATGAGCAGTTCTTC CASSVVNEQFF
TRBJ2-1 . TRBD2 TRBV6-1 TGTGCCAGCAGTGAAGTATGGTTTCAGCGGGGGGTTTCCTACAATGAGCAGTTCTTC CASSEVWFQRGVSYNEQFF
TRBJ2-3 few . TRBV10-3 TGTGCCATCAGTGCTGAACGGGGGACCCGCACAGATACGCAGTATTTT CAISAERGTRTDTQYF
TRBJ2-2 few . TRBV11-3 TGTGCCAGCCGCCTGTCTGGAGGCGGGGAGCTGTTTTTT CASRLSGGGELFF
TRBJ2-3 . . TRBV10-3 TGTGCCATCAGGACTACAGGGCGCCCAGATACGCAGTATTTT CAIRTTGRPDTQYF
TRBJ2-7 . . TRBV2 TGTGCCAGCACCCCAGCCCCGGGGGAGCAGTACTTC CASTPAPGEQYF
TRBJ1-4 once . TRBV7-9 TGTGCCAGCAGCTTAGTGGCAGGGAGTAGTGAAAAACTGTTTTTT CASSLVAGSSEKLFF
TRBJ1-3 . . TRBV3-1 TGTGCCAGCAGCCAGGTACGACGGATCTCTGGAAACACCATATATTTT CASSQVRRISGNTIYF
TRBJ1-2 . . TRBV5-6 TGTGCCAGCAGCTTCCAGGACCGGGGGGCGGGCTACACCTTC CASSFQDRGAGYTF
TRBJ2-1 many . TRBV2 TGTGCCAGCATTGAGGGGGGCAATGAGCAGTTCTTC CASIEGGNEQFF
TRBJ2-7 . TRBD2 TRBV4-2 TGTGCCAGCAGCCAAGATTGGCGGGGGGTATACGAGCAGTACTTC CASSQDWRGVYEQYF
TRBJ2-5 . TRBD2 TRBV5-4 TGTGCCAGCAGACCGAGGACTAGCGGGGCTGGAGGGACCCAGTACTTC CASRPRTSGAGGTQYF
TRBJ2-5 many . TRBV4-2 TGTGCCAGCAGCCAAGGGCTGGCGGGGCTGGTAGAGACCCAGTACTTC CASSQGLAGLVETQYF
TRBJ1-6 . . TRBV18 TGTGCCAGCTCACAGGACGGAAATTCACCCCTCCACTTT CASSQDGNSPLHF
TRBJ2-1 . . TRBV29-1 TGCAGCGGAGGGCTCAATGAGCAGTTCTTC CSGGLNEQFF
TRBJ1-2 few . TRBV9 TGTGCCAGCAGCGAATCCGGGACAAGAGGGATAAGACGCTATGGCTACACCTTC CASSESGTRGIRRYGYTF
TRBJ2-5 many TRBD1 TRBV7-2 TGTGCCAGCAGGCGGGCGACAGGGGATCTAGAGACCCAGTACTTC CASRRATGDLETQYF
TRBJ1-2 many . TRBV3-1 TGTGCCAGCAGCCAAACAGGGACCAGTCCGGGAGGCTACACCTTC CASSQTGTSPGGYTF
TRBJ2-3 few . TRBV5-1 TGCGCCAGCAGATCTAGACGCTCCCCAGATACGCAGTATTTT CASRSRRSPDTQYF
TRBJ2-3 few . TRBV5-4 TGTGCCAGCAGTAGGCGACAGGCGAGCACAGATACGCAGTATTTT CASSRRQASTDTQYF
TRBJ2-2 . . TRBV6-2/TRBV6-3 TGTGCCAGCACCCGGACCGGGGTGGCCGGGGAGCTGTTTTTT CASTRTGVAGELFF
TRBJ2-1 few . TRBV20-1 TGCAGTGCTAGAGTTCCTGGGATCCAGACTTACAATGAGCAGTTCTTC CSARVPGIQTYNEQFF
TRBJ2-3 many TRBD2 TRBV5-1 TGCGCCAGCAGCTTGGGACTAGCGGCTTGGGATACGCAGTATTTT CASSLGLAAWDTQYF
TRBJ2-5 . . TRBV10-2 TGCGCCAGCAGTGAGTCAGGGGAGACCCAGTACTTC CASSESGETQYF
TRBJ2-3 . . TRBV12-3/TRBV12-4 TGTGCCAGCAGTCTGACACTCGTCACAGATACGCAGTATTTT CASSLTLVTDTQYF
TRBJ1-3 many TRBD1 TRBV5-1 TGCGCCAGCAGCTCACAGGGGCCGAGCTCTGGAAACACCATATATTTT CASSSQGPSSGNTIYF
TRBJ2-1 many TRBD2 TRBV3-1 TGTGCCAGCAGCCAAGATCTAAGACTAGCGGGGGTAATCGAGCAGTTCTTC CASSQDLRLAGVIEQFF
TRBJ2-2 few . TRBV21-1 TGTGCCGCCACCGGGACAGGGGGCTCGCGGGGGATCACCGGGGAGCTGTTTTTT CAATGTGGSRGITGELFF
TRBJ2-1 once . TRBV5-1 TGCGCCAGCAGCTTGACCCAGGGGAACAATGAGCAGTTCTTC CASSLTQGNNEQFF
TRBJ1-1 few . TRBV27 TGTGCCAGCAGCGATATATCAGGGGCCCGACTCTCCGGTGAAGCTTTCTTT CASSDISGARLSGEAFF
TRBJ2-7 . . TRBV19 TGTGCCAGTAGTAATAGAGATTACGAGCAGTACTTC CASSNRDYEQYF
TRBJ2-1 many . TRBV5-1 TGCGCCAGCAGCTTAGGGGGGGACTACAATGAGCAGTTCTTC CASSLGGDYNEQFF
TRBJ2-3 . TRBD2 TRBV12-3/TRBV12-4 TGTGCCAGCAGTTCTTTAGCGGGGGTGACAGATACGCAGTATTTT CASSSLAGVTDTQYF
TRBJ2-5 . . TRBV19 TGTGCCAGTAGTATTGCGGGCGGGGGCCCCCAAGAGACCCAGTACTTC CASSIAGGGPQETQYF
TRBJ2-6 few . TRBV5-4 TGTGCCAGCAGCTCGGGACGGATCTCTGGGGCCAACGTCCTGACTTTC CASSSGRISGANVLTF
TRBJ2-3 few . TRBV5-1 TGCGCCAGCAGCTGGGATCTAGCGAATACGCAGTATTTT CASSWDLANTQYF
TRBJ1-2 . . TRBV6-2/TRBV6-3 TGTGCCAGCAGTCAATCCAGGAGATATGGCTACACCTTC CASSQSRRYGYTF
TRBJ2-1 few TRBD1 TRBV7-9 TGTGCCAGCAGCCCAGGACAGGGAGGCTACAATGAGCAGTTCTTC CASSPGQGGYNEQFF
TRBJ2-3 few TRBD1 TRBV7-9 TGTGCCAGCAGCTTAGGCCTACAGGGGACAGATACGCAGTATTTT CASSLGLQGTDTQYF
TRBJ2-1 . TRBD2 TRBV7-2 TGTGCCAGCAGCTCCCGCCTCGGGGCTAGCGGAGACACTGAGCAGTTCTTC CASSSRLGASGDTEQFF
TRBJ1-4 many . TRBV5-1 TGCGCCAGCAGCTCGGACATAACTAATGAAAAACTGTTTTTT CASSSDITNEKLFF
TRBJ2-7 . TRBD2 TRBV10-3 TGTGCCATCAGTAATACCGGGACTACCTTATCTTACGAGCAGTACTTC CAISNTGTTLSYEQYF
TRBJ2-5 . . TRBV7-2 TGTGCCAGCAGCTTAGTCTGGGCCGGGGAGACCCAGTACTTC CASSLVWAGETQYF
TRBJ1-5 few TRBD1 TRBV29-1 TGCAGCGTTGAAGATCAAGGAACAGGGGCCCTCAATCAGCCCCAGCATTTT CSVEDQGTGALNQPQHF
TRBJ2-1 few . TRBV9 TGTGCCAGCAGGGTCGCAGGGAGCTCCTACAATGAGCAGTTCTTC CASRVAGSSYNEQFF
TRBJ1-3 . . TRBV6-6 TGTGCCAGCATCGGGACGGTCGGAAACACCATATATTTT CASIGTVGNTIYF